This TCR beta chain was sequenced during a study of neoadjuvant nivolumab and ipilimumab in lung cancer. Findings and limits, study-wide: TCR receptors were sequenced in few samples.

A note on this clone: Its antigen remains unknown.

Germline values: CDR1 MNHEY, CDR2 SVGAGI. There are 15 residues in the CDR3. V shed 6 bases and J 4 bases; nucleotides not matched to a gene: 9. Data came from immunoSEQ multiplex PCR; TCRdb stores just in-frame clones and leaves some out. The sample consists of 40,000 to 60,000 clones, roughly 89% of them appearing once. The chain links TRBV6-5 to TRBJ2-1; TRBD2 matches 7 bases. The receptor was derived from an adult with non-small cell lung cancer. Some clones in this sample may be carry-over from other donors' samples. This specimen was blood, taken before neoadjuvant nivolumab, alone or with ipilimumab. CDR3 DNA sequence: TGTGCCAGCAGCTCCACTAGCGAGAGTTACAATGAGCAGTTCTTC. It encodes CASSSTSESYNEQFF.